This is a list of T cell receptor beta chains from one sample in a study of tumor-infiltrating lymphocytes in primary liver carcinoma. TCRdb recomputed calls from the multiplex PCR reads with MiXCR, one row per CDR3 protein. The sample consists of approximately 300,000 distinct CDR3 sequences, 65% of them appearing once. The sample taken for sequencing was peripheral blood. All receptors derive from a man aged 35-49 years with primary liver carcinoma and hepatitis B virus infection. The CDR3 runs from the conserved cysteine through the conserved F or W. Fields, in order: J gene, clone size, D gene, CDR3 length, V gene, CDR3 protein, CDR3 DNA. A D gene is named only where the DNA matches it firmly. Clone sizes are given selectively: once, few, many, or a class where the clone is expanded.

TRBJ1-1	many	-	14	TRBV4-1	CASSQDPGDTEAFF	TGCGCCAGCAGCCAAGATCCAGGCGACACTGAAGCTTTCTTT
TRBJ2-7	-	-	16	TRBV11-1	CASSDRAGGVAYVQYF	TGTGCCAGCAGCGATCGGGCAGGTGGGGTTGCCTACGTGCAGTACTTC
TRBJ2-7	-	-	13	TRBV6-6	CASGVYVYNEQYF	TGTGCCAGCGGGGTCTATGTCTACAATGAGCAGTACTTC
TRBJ1-6	-	-	15	TRBV4-2	CTSSAPRQGNSPIHF	TGTACCAGCTCCGCGCCACGGCAGGGCAATTCACCCATCCACTTT
TRBJ2-4	-	-	17	TRBV4-3	CASSRSLVDIAKNIQYF	TGCGCCAGCAGTCGAAGTCTAGTGGATATAGCCAAAAACATTCAGTACTTC
TRBJ2-1	many	-	12	TRBV29-1	CSVIGARNEQFF	TGCAGCGTTATCGGGGCTCGCAATGAGCAGTTCTTC
TRBJ1-4	-	-	13	TRBV10-3	CAISDGGREKLFF	TGTGCCATCAGTGATGGGGGCCGGGAAAAACTGTTTTTT
TRBJ2-7	-	TRBD2	14	TRBV11-2	CACSQGLAGFERYF	TGTGCCTGCAGCCAAGGACTAGCGGGATTCGAGCGGTACTTC
TRBJ2-2	many	TRBD2	15	TRBV10-2	CASSGLAGYSGELFF	TGCGCCAGCAGTGGACTAGCGGGATACTCCGGGGAGCTGTTTTTT
TRBJ2-3	-	-	16	TRBV6-1	CGGGSGRTGRTDTQYF	TGTGGCGGAGGTAGCGGTCGAACGGGTCGTACAGATACGCAGTATTTT
TRBJ2-7	-	-	15	TRBV11-1	CASGRTRDSRYEQYF	TGCGCCAGCGGCCGCACTCGGGACTCCCGCTACGAGCAGTACTTC
TRBJ2-6	many	-	15	TRBV6-2/TRBV6-3	CASSYRFSGANVLTF	TGTGCCAGCAGCTACAGGTTCTCTGGGGCCAACGTCCTGACTTTC
TRBJ2-6	once	-	13	TRBV29-1	CSVATILSNVLTF	TGCAGCGTCGCCACGATTCTGTCCAATGTCCTGACTTTC
TRBJ2-6	-	-	15	TRBV29-1	CSVPDNESGANVPTF	TGCAGCGTTCCCGACAACGAATCTGGGGCCAACGTCCCGACTTTC
TRBJ2-3	-	-	14	TRBV28	CASSFSGVADTQYF	TGTGCCAGCAGTTTTTCGGGGGTGGCGGATACTCAGTATTTT
TRBJ1-1	many	-	13	TRBV12-3/TRBV12-4	CASSFGKGREAFF	TGTGCCAGCAGTTTTGGAAAAGGCAGGGAAGCTTTCTTT
TRBJ1-5	-	-	16	TRBV28	CASSPIVSPGNQPQHF	TGCGCCAGCAGTCCTATTGTCTCACCGGGGAATCAGCCCCAGCATTTT
TRBJ2-3	many	-	14	TRBV29-1	CSVERGMGTDTQYF	TGCAGCGTTGAACGCGGGATGGGTACAGATACGCAGTATTTT
TRBJ2-5	-	TRBD2	17	TRBV7-8	CASTLVSLAGGGGTQYF	TGTGCCAGCACCTTAGTCAGCCTAGCGGGAGGGGGAGGGACCCAGTACTTC
TRBJ2-5	once	-	14	TRBV5-4	CASSLREGEETQYF	TGTGCCAGCAGCTTAAGGGAAGGAGAAGAGACCCAGTACTTC
TRBJ1-2	once	-	15	TRBV6-5	CASSTPGLLEHGYTF	TGTGCCAGCAGCACCCCGGGGCTCTTAGAGCATGGCTACACCTTC
TRBJ2-3	-	-	15	TRBV11-3	CASSSGKGFTDMQYF	TGTGCCAGCAGCTCGGGAAAGGGGTTCACAGATATGCAGTATTTT
TRBJ2-7	-	-	14	TRBV28	CASNRRPVYNEQYF	TGTGCCAGCAACCGGAGGCCCGTCTACAATGAGCAGTACTTC
TRBJ1-4	-	-	15	TRBV11-2	CASSLGTTVNGKLFF	TGTGCCAGCAGCTTAGGGACCACCGTGAATGGAAAACTGTTTTTT
TRBJ2-1	medium-sized	TRBD2	16	TRBV11-2	CASSPTVGGFYNEQFF	TGTGCCAGCAGCCCAACAGTGGGAGGGTTTTACAATGAGCAGTTCTTC
TRBJ2-2	-	-	16	TRBV11-2	CACSKGMIGNTGELFF	TGTGCCTGCAGCAAAGGAATGATAGGGAACACCGGGGAGCTGTTTTTT
TRBJ2-1	-	-	17	TRBV11-3	CASGLDGGRALDNEQFF	TGTGCCAGCGGATTAGATGGTGGCAGGGCGCTGGACAATGAGCAGTTCTTC
TRBJ1-1	-	-	13	TRBV10-1	CTSSRELSGEAFF	TGCACCAGCAGTCGGGAGCTTTCAGGCGAAGCTTTCTTT
TRBJ2-1	-	TRBD2	15	TRBV5-1	CASSLGAGGNNEQFF	TGCGCCAGCAGCTTGGGAGCGGGAGGGAACAATGAGCAGTTCTTC
TRBJ1-6	-	TRBD1	12	TRBV6-5	CASGDRLSALHF	TGTGCCAGCGGGGACAGACTATCAGCCCTCCACTTT
TRBJ1-1	-	-	13	TRBV30	CACQLTRSTEAFF	TGTGCCTGCCAACTCACCAGGAGCACTGAAGCTTTCTTT
TRBJ1-2	-	-	13	TRBV5-5	CASSLEQPGGYTF	TGTGCCAGCAGCTTGGAGCAGCCGGGAGGCTACACCTTC
TRBJ1-2	many	-	12	TRBV5-5	CASSSRTYGYTF	TGTGCCAGCAGCTCCCGGACCTATGGCTACACCTTC
TRBJ1-2	few	-	13	TRBV7-9	CASSFILNYGYTF	TGTGCCAGCAGCTTTATCCTCAACTATGGCTACACCTTC
TRBJ2-7	-	-	13	TRBV11-2	CASSLGFSYKQYF	TGCGCCAGCAGCTTGGGTTTCTCCTACAAGCAGTACTTC
TRBJ2-6	once	-	15	TRBV5-4	CASSLDSSGVNVLTF	TGTGCCAGCAGCCTTGACAGCTCTGGGGTCAACGTCCTGACTTTC